This T cell receptor (beta chain) was sequenced for a study of response to subunit inactivated influenza vaccine (dated by TCRdb to between 2017 and 2018). For the study in its entirety: Deep quantitative profiling of the T cell receptor repertoire was used in the study to follow responses to a trivalent subunit inactivated influenza vaccine.

Concerning this clonotype: Its antigen is not yet known. No base-level quality is on record; no much larger clone is a single base apart.

Broader findings and caveats from the paper: The authors suggested that each seasonal influenza vaccination may recruit only a limited number of new T cells.

From the cysteine up to the phenylalanine, the CDR3 has a length of 15 residues. Only the CDR3 DNA is retained, 45 bases long and in frame from the first base. Here V drops 3 bases and J drops 7 bases, and the junction holds 7 bases not matched to any gene. The germline V gene (reference sequence) specifies SGHAT as CDR1 and FQDESV as CDR2. The library was built by means of RT-PCR. Sequenced on an Illumina HiSeq 2500. TCRdb itself trimmed the public reads at Q25 with fastp, ran MiXCR and retained productive beta chains. Rows merge per CDR3 protein into single entries with the most common DNA and genes. For this sample there are about 500,000 distinct CDR3 sequences; under 8.5% appear just once. The ten largest clonotypes hold approximately 14% of the sample.

The rearranged chain carries TRBV11-1 and TRBJ2-5, with 11 bases in between that match TRBD1. The receptor was isolated from a man in his fifties or sixties who received an inactivated influenza vaccine. Donor details come from another sample of the same person, matched by shared clones. This sample comprised PBMCs from blood, obtained less than 30 months after vaccination. The CDR3 corresponds to CASSFGQGAGVTQYF. The DNA sequence reads TGTGCCAGCAGCTTCGGACAGGGGGCCGGAGTGACCCAGTACTTC.